Listed below are T cell receptor beta chains from one sample, sequenced in a study of CD8 T cells in Susac syndrome. TCRdb re-analysed the immunoSEQ multiplex PCR reads in MiXCR, keeping a single row per CDR3 protein. The sample holds over 70,000 distinct CDR3 sequences; roughly 96% are singletons and the top ten take more than 0.5%. Specimen: CD8+ T cells from PBMCs. The receptor source for this set is a human donor with Susac syndrome. Both conserved end residues are part of each CDR3. D genes are given only for firm matches. Size values are once, few and many counts, or a class for expanded clones, and some rows have none.

J,V,size,D,CDR3,DNA
TRBJ1-1,TRBV5-1,-,-,CASSYDSVTEAFF,TGCGCCAGCAGCTATGACAGTGTCACTGAAGCTTTCTTT
TRBJ2-3,TRBV20-1,-,TRBD2,CSAPGLAETDTQYF,TGCAGTGCTCCCGGACTAGCGGAAACAGATACGCAGTATTTT
TRBJ2-7,TRBV28,-,TRBD1,CASSKGDRAYEQYF,TGTGCCAGCAGTAAGGGGGACAGAGCCTACGAGCAGTACTTC
TRBJ2-1,TRBV30,-,-,CAWSAVVGNEQFF,TGTGCCTGGAGTGCGGTAGTCGGCAATGAGCAGTTCTTC
TRBJ2-5,TRBV5-1,-,TRBD1,CASSLQGGQETQYF,TGCGCCAGCAGCTTACAGGGGGGCCAAGAGACCCAGTACTTC
TRBJ2-3,TRBV15,-,-,CATSGGGSSTDTQYF,TGTGCCACCAGCGGAGGAGGCAGTTCCACAGATACGCAGTATTTT
TRBJ1-5,TRBV7-2,-,-,CASSPGEGWGNQPQHF,TGTGCCAGCAGCCCAGGAGAGGGTTGGGGCAATCAGCCCCAGCATTTT
TRBJ1-3,TRBV11-3,-,-,CASSFSTDLRNTIYF,TGTGCCAGCAGCTTTTCGACAGACCTAAGGAACACCATATATTTT
TRBJ2-7,TRBV29-1,-,-,CSVRGSAAGQYF,TGCAGCGTTCGAGGGTCGGCAGCCGGGCAGTACTTC
TRBJ1-4,TRBV20-1,-,-,CSASWGTNEKLFF,TGCAGTGCTAGCTGGGGGACTAATGAAAAACTGTTTTTT
TRBJ1-2,TRBV20-1,-,-,CSATEGWVGTNGYTF,TGCAGTGCTACCGAGGGTTGGGTGGGTACTAATGGCTACACCTTC
TRBJ1-5,TRBV7-8,-,TRBD1,CASSSGQGAGNSNQPQHF,TGTGCCAGCAGCTCTGGACAGGGGGCTGGAAATAGCAATCAGCCCCAGCATTTT
TRBJ2-3,TRBV4-2,once,-,CASSVGNTQYF,TGTGCCAGCAGCGTCGGGAATACGCAGTATTTT
TRBJ1-1,TRBV12-3/TRBV12-4,-,-,CASSLKGGTEAFF,TGTGCCAGCAGTTTAAAGGGGGGCACTGAAGCTTTCTTT
TRBJ1-2,TRBV20-1,-,TRBD1,CSALGQGGYGYTF,TGCAGTGCTCTGGGACAGGGTGGCTATGGCTACACCTTC
TRBJ2-2,TRBV20-1,-,-,CSAGDGNTGELFF,TGCAGTGCTGGGGACGGGAACACCGGGGAGCTGTTTTTT
TRBJ2-6,TRBV7-9,-,-,CASRDSHFGANVLTF,TGTGCCAGCAGGGATTCCCACTTTGGGGCCAACGTCCTGACTTTC
TRBJ1-2,TRBV15,-,-,CATSTLGYGYTF,TGTGCCACCAGCACCTTGGGGTATGGCTACACCTTC
TRBJ2-1,TRBV20-1,once,TRBD1,CSATGTGDNEQFF,TGCAGTGCTACGGGGACAGGGGACAATGAGCAGTTCTTC
TRBJ1-1,TRBV15,once,-,CATRAEQGNTEAFF,TGTGCCACCAGAGCGGAACAGGGGAACACTGAAGCTTTCTTT
TRBJ2-4,TRBV2,-,-,CASGLGTAKNIQYF,TGTGCCAGCGGGCTCGGGACAGCCAAAAACATTCAGTACTTC
TRBJ2-2,TRBV9,-,TRBD1,CASSVAQGAETGELFF,TGTGCCAGCAGCGTAGCTCAGGGGGCGGAGACCGGGGAGCTGTTTTTT
TRBJ1-2,TRBV2,-,-,CASSRGYTF,TGTGCCAGCTCCCGCGGCTACACCTTC
TRBJ1-5,TRBV7-9,-,-,CASSSIGQPQHF,TGTGCCAGCAGCTCCATCGGGCAGCCCCAGCATTTT
TRBJ1-1,TRBV27,-,-,CASSKSPVNEAFF,TGTGCCAGCAGTAAGAGCCCGGTAAACGAAGCTTTCTTT
TRBJ2-5,TRBV25-1,once,-,CASSGGLGATQYF,TGTGCCAGCAGTGGAGGGTTGGGAGCAACCCAGTACTTC
TRBJ2-4,TRBV5-6,-,-,CASSLGRALAKNIQYF,TGTGCCAGCAGCTTGGGCAGGGCCTTAGCCAAAAACATTCAGTACTTC
TRBJ2-2,TRBV7-2,-,-,CASSSAVGAGELFF,TGTGCCAGCAGCAGTGCAGTAGGGGCCGGGGAGCTGTTTTTT
TRBJ2-7,TRBV20-1,-,-,CSATAWGLYEQYF,TGCAGTGCTACAGCATGGGGTCTCTACGAGCAGTACTTC
TRBJ2-2,TRBV29-1,-,-,CSVRMGGQTGELFF,TGCAGCGTCAGGATGGGGGGACAGACCGGGGAGCTGTTTTTT
TRBJ1-5,TRBV7-9,-,-,CASSFKFDQPQHF,TGTGCCAGCAGCTTTAAGTTCGACCAGCCCCAGCATTTT
TRBJ1-1,TRBV12-3/TRBV12-4,-,-,CASSLTTEAFF,TGTGCCAGCAGTTTGACAACTGAAGCTTTCTTT
TRBJ1-1,TRBV29-1,-,-,CSVAEGATEAFF,TGCAGCGTTGCCGAAGGAGCCACTGAAGCTTTCTTT
TRBJ2-7,TRBV11-2,-,-,CASSPPARVLYEQYF,TGTGCCAGCAGCCCGCCGGCTAGAGTACTTTACGAGCAGTACTTC
TRBJ2-7,TRBV5-4,-,-,CASSSPSGGEQYF,TGTGCCAGCAGCTCTCCAAGCGGCGGCGAGCAGTACTTC
TRBJ2-4,TRBV20-1,-,TRBD2,CSARFQWDYKNIQYF,TGCAGTGCTAGGTTCCAGTGGGACTACAAAAACATTCAGTACTTC
TRBJ1-2,TRBV5-1,-,-,CASSLERAIYGYTF,TGCGCCAGCAGCTTGGAGCGGGCCATCTATGGCTACACCTTC
TRBJ2-7,TRBV7-9,-,-,CASSSGGNEQYF,TGTGCCAGCAGCTCAGGAGGGAACGAGCAGTACTTC
TRBJ1-2,TRBV4-1,-,-,CASSQGGAQYGYTF,TGCGCCAGCAGCCAAGGAGGGGCGCAATATGGCTACACCTTC
TRBJ1-1,TRBV30,-,-,CAWEQADTEAFF,TGTGCCTGGGAACAGGCTGACACTGAAGCTTTCTTT
TRBJ1-6,TRBV7-9,once,TRBD1,CASSDPQGARNSPLHF,TGTGCCAGCAGCGATCCCCAGGGGGCCCGAAATTCACCCCTCCACTTT
TRBJ2-6,TRBV5-6,-,TRBD1,CASSYDRAGANVLTF,TGTGCCAGCAGCTACGACAGGGCTGGGGCCAACGTCCTGACTTTC
TRBJ2-7,TRBV20-1,-,-,CSARRLAGGGQYF,TGCAGTGCTAGACGACTCGCCGGGGGTGGGCAGTACTTC
TRBJ1-4,TRBV3-1,-,-,CASSALKATATNEKLFF,TGTGCCAGCAGCGCCCTAAAAGCAACAGCAACTAATGAAAAACTGTTTTTT
TRBJ2-6,TRBV12-3/TRBV12-4,-,-,CASTDGANVLTF,TGTGCCAGCACCGATGGGGCCAACGTCCTGACTTTC
TRBJ2-2,TRBV12-3/TRBV12-4,-,TRBD2,CASSSPSGGGTGELFF,TGTGCCAGCAGTTCCCCTAGCGGGGGAGGGACCGGGGAGCTGTTTTTT
TRBJ1-5,TRBV4-3,-,TRBD1,CASSERYRGGQPQHF,TGCGCCAGCAGCGAAAGATACAGGGGCGGGCAGCCCCAGCATTTT
TRBJ1-5,TRBV20-1,-,-,CSASMDFNQPQHF,TGCAGTGCTAGTATGGACTTCAATCAGCCCCAGCATTTT
TRBJ2-7,TRBV30,-,-,CAWSVRGTLEQYF,TGTGCCTGGAGTGTACGCGGGACGCTCGAGCAGTACTTC
TRBJ1-1,TRBV5-6,-,-,CASSLTRNTEAFF,TGTGCCAGCAGCTTGACCAGGAACACTGAAGCTTTCTTT
TRBJ2-4,TRBV23-1,once,-,CASSQKGTREAKNIQYF,TGCGCCAGCAGTCAAAAAGGGACACGAGAAGCCAAAAACATTCAGTACTTC
TRBJ1-1,TRBV7-9,-,-,CASRAGSRALETEAFF,TGTGCCAGCAGGGCCGGGAGCCGCGCCTTGGAGACTGAAGCTTTCTTT
TRBJ1-2,TRBV29-1,-,-,CSVEVIGGPYSYGYTF,TGCAGCGTTGAAGTCATCGGGGGGCCCTATTCCTATGGCTACACCTTC
TRBJ1-5,TRBV30,-,TRBD1,CAWSPGQGGGNQPQHF,TGTGCCTGGAGTCCCGGACAGGGTGGAGGCAATCAGCCCCAGCATTTT
TRBJ2-5,TRBV9,-,TRBD2,CASSAGTSSETQYF,TGTGCCAGCAGCGCCGGGACTAGCAGTGAGACCCAGTACTTC
TRBJ2-1,TRBV6-1,-,-,CASSEPPRGGNEQFF,TGTGCCAGCAGTGAACCTCCCCGAGGCGGGAATGAGCAGTTCTTC
TRBJ2-1,TRBV6-2/TRBV6-3,-,TRBD1,CASRIQGLNNEQFF,TGTGCCAGCAGGATACAGGGGCTCAACAATGAGCAGTTCTTC
TRBJ2-3,TRBV14,-,-,CASSQDYDTQYF,TGTGCCAGCAGCCAAGACTACGATACGCAGTATTTT
TRBJ2-7,TRBV27,few,TRBD1,CASSQTGSYEQYF,TGTGCCAGCAGTCAGACAGGGTCCTACGAGCAGTACTTC
TRBJ1-2,TRBV30,-,-,CAWSVGTLGDGYTF,TGTGCCTGGAGTGTAGGGACACTCGGCGATGGCTACACCTTC